The present T cell receptor (beta chain) was sequenced within a study of T cell changes during pregnancy in multiple sclerosis. This CDR3 has 18 amino acids. Trimming left V 1 base short and J 0 bases short, with 16 bases between. CDR1 and CDR2 from the germline V gene are SGHRS and YFSETQ. Some clones are missing from TCRdb's copy, which holds only in-frame ones; the method was immunoSEQ multiplex PCR. This repertoire shows about 130,000 clones, around 97% found once; its top ten account for 0.44%. The sequencing used peripheral blood, collected after pregnancy. The chain employs TRBV5-1 and TRBJ2-2; TRBD1 might be the D (6 bases). The TCR was taken from a female donor with multiple sclerosis, enrolled in a pregnancy study. The CDR3 loop is CASSLRQYWTANTGELFF. In nucleotides, the CDR3 is TGCGCCAGCAGCTTGAGGCAATACTGGACAGCGAACACCGGGGAGCTGTTTTTT. Full variable domain (rest looked up from reference TRBV5-1 and TRBJ2-2): KAGVTQTPRYLIKTRGQQVTLSCSPISGHRSVSWYQQTPGQGLQFLFEYFSETQRNKGNFPGRFSGRQFSNSRSEMNVSTLELGDSALYLCASSLRQYWTANTGELFFGEGSRLTVL.